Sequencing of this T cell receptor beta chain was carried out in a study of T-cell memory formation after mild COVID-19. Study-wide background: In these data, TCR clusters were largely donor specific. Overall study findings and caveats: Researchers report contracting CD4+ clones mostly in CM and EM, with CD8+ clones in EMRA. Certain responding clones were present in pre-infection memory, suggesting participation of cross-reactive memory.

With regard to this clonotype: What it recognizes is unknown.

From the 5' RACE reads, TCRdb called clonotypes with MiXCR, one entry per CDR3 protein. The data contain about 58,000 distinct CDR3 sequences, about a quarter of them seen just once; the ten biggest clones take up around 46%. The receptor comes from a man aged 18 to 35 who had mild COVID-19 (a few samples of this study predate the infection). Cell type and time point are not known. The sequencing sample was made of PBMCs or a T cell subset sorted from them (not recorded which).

Written as DNA, the CDR3 is TGTGCCAGCAGCGAATACCTGGCTCTGAGCCTTAACCCCACAGATACGCAGTATTTT. This gives the protein CASSEYLALSLNPTDTQYF. The V call is TRBV7-2, the J call TRBJ2-3; no reliable D call. The CDR3 has 19 amino acids. V was clipped by 5 bases and J by 2 bases, with 26 bases between them. The germline CDR1 and CDR2 sequences are SGHTA and FQGNSA.